These 21 T cell receptor beta chains came from one sample sequenced in a study of CDR3 diversity in severe acne. TCRdb passed the PCR reads through MiXCR, listing each CDR3 protein once. The table includes 100,000 or so distinct CDR3 sequences, 51% detected once. The source material was blood. The receptors were gathered from a male donor with acne.

As concerns this clonotype: A much larger clone differs by one base, so this may be a read error. The V and J genes are TRBV19 and TRBJ2-3, with D perhaps matching TRBD1 or TRBD2 (5 bases each). Per germline, CDR1 LNHDA and CDR2 SQIVND (reference sequence). The CDR3 contains 16 residues. The CDR3 loop is CASGIKTWGPTDTQYF. As DNA, the CDR3 is TGTGCCAGTGGTATAAAAACTTGGGGACCCACAGATACGCAGTATTTT.

The rearrangement uses TRBV7-9 and TRBJ1-1; 8 bases align to TRBD1. The junction had 1 base not matched to a gene; V was cut back by 1 base and J by 0 bases. This CDR3 contains 15 residues. Looked up from germline, CDR1 is SEHNR and CDR2 is FQNEAQ (reference sequence). This chain's CDR3 is CASSLGQGMNTEAFF. The CDR3 nucleotides read TGTGCCAGCAGCTTAGGACAGGGGATGAACACTGAAGCTTTCTTT.

This clonotype was observed a single time. The chain joins TRBV5-4 to TRBJ1-2, with D possibly matching TRBD1 (5 bases). In germline, CDR1 is SGHNT, CDR2 YYREEE (reference sequence). V lost 4 bases and J 5 bases, leaving 15 bases between the germline ends. The CDR3 extends over 14 amino acids. The CDR3 loop is CASSPGTLNYGYTF. The DNA for the CDR3 is TGTGCCAGCAGCCCCGGGACTCTGAATTATGGCTACACCTTC.

This chain uses TRBV25-1 with TRBJ1-2; TRBD1 matches 10 bases. The V segment lost 1 base and the J segment 11 bases; nucleotides outside the gene matches: 4. From germline, CDR1 is MGHDK and CDR2 SYGVNS. This CDR3 has 13 amino acids. The CDR3 DNA follows: TGTGCCAGCAGTGAATTGAGGACAGGGGGTTACACCTTC. Translating gives CASSELRTGGYTF.

The chain combines TRBV10-1 with TRBJ2-3; 7 bases match TRBD2. The CDR3 consists of 16 residues. V trimming: 5 bases; J trimming: 4 bases; junction bases outside the gene matches: 12. In germline, CDR1 is WNHNN, CDR2 SYGVQD (reference sequence). The CDR3 coding sequence is TGCGCCAGCAGTCCTGGGACTACTCGCGCCTCAGATACGCAGTATTTT. As protein: CASSPGTTRASDTQYF.

In its sample, this clonotype was seen many times. The chain couples TRBV24-1 to TRBJ1-6; 8 nucleotides agree with TRBD1. With 2 bases clipped from V and 4 bases from J, the junction kept 3 bases outside the gene matches. CDR1 KGHDR and CDR2 SFDVKD come from the germline V gene. The CDR3 sequence is 16 residues long. CDR3 DNA: TGTGCCACCAGTGATTCCCGGACAGGGTATAATTCACCCCTCCACTTT. Translating gives CATSDSRTGYNSPLHF.

The CDR3 nucleotides are TGTGCCAGCAGTTACAGGGGCGCAGGGGCAACCACTGGCTACACCTTC. Translation: CASSYRGAGATTGYTF. This chain connects TRBV27 to TRBJ1-2; the match to TRBD1 covers 7 bases. The CDR3 loop spans 16 amino acids. The ends lost 4 bases at V and 7 bases at J; junction bases unmatched: 15. The germline V gene encodes CDR1 MNHEY and CDR2 SMNVEV (reference sequence).

With respect to this clonotype: Germline and junction disagree at one end, which may indicate a read error. V is TRBV7-9 and J is TRBJ2-7; 11 bases are shared with TRBD2. Germline V CDR1 and CDR2: SEHNR, FQNEAQ (reference sequence). CDR3 length: 16 amino acids. CDR3 DNA sequence: TGCGCCAGCAGCCCACCTACTAGCGGGAGAATATACGAGCAGTACTTC. As protein: CASSPPTSGRIYEQYF.

Note on this clonotype: This may stem from a read error, because a much larger clone lies one nucleotide away. The V call is TRBV6-5, the J call TRBJ2-7, with D hard to call. This CDR3 comprises 14 residues. CDR1 is MNHEY and CDR2 is SVGAGI in the germline V gene. CDR3 sequence (DNA): TGTGCCAGCAGTTACGTTGCGAGATCCTACGGGCAGTACTTC. The encoded protein is CASSYVARSYGQYF.

This chain uses TRBV29-1 with TRBJ2-7; 14 bases are shared with TRBD2. This CDR3 region has 13 residues. CDR1 SQVTM and CDR2 ANQGSEA come from the germline V gene. Trimming at V came to 7 bases and at J to 5 bases, leaving 4 bases not matched to a gene. The CDR3: CSAGTSGRNEQYF. CDR3 DNA: TGCAGCGCCGGGACTAGCGGGAGAAACGAGCAGTACTTC.

The genes are TRBV7-9 and TRBJ2-7; 11 nucleotides match TRBD1. Germline V CDR1 and CDR2: SEHNR, FQNEAQ (reference sequence). Unmatched junction bases numbered 6, after V lost 4 bases and J lost 7 bases. The length of the CDR3 is 14 residues. In DNA form, the CDR3 reads TGTGCCAGCAGCTCGGACAGGGGGCCTTGGGAGCAGTACTTC. It codes for CASSSDRGPWEQYF.

This chain connects TRBV29-1 to TRBJ1-1; D gene ambiguous. The CDR3 has 12 amino acids. The germline CDR1 and CDR2 sequences are SQVTM and ANQGSEA. V shed 3 bases and J shed 5 bases, with 10 bases lying between them. CDR3 protein: CSVEDLGTEAFF. In nucleotides, the CDR3 is TGCAGCGTTGAGGACCTTGGGACTGAAGCTTTCTTT.

The chain links TRBV29-1 to TRBJ2-1; 7 nucleotides align to TRBD2. From germline, CDR1 is SQVTM and CDR2 ANQGSEA. Germline trimming cut 7 bases from V and 7 bases from J; bases unmatched to any gene: 7. The CDR3 has 12 amino acids. CDR3 nucleotide sequence: TGCAGCGGGGAGGGCCGTAGGAATGAGCAGTTCTTC. Translation: CSGEGRRNEQFF.

Worth noting for this clonotype: One end of the junction is discordant with germline, which a read error may explain. This chain links TRBV6-5 with TRBJ2-7; D not resolved. The CDR3 length is 13 residues. Germline V lookup: CDR1 MNHEY, CDR2 SVGAGI. In DNA form, the CDR3 reads TGTGCCAGCAGTTACGGGTCCTCCTACGAGCAGCACTTC. Translated: CASSYGSSYEQHF.

V and J are TRBV10-1 and TRBJ2-3; D gene uncertain. CDR3 length equals 15 residues. V dropped 11 bases and J dropped 1 base, with 19 bases sitting between them. Looked up from germline, CDR1 is WNHNN and CDR2 is SYGVQD (reference sequence). Written as DNA, the CDR3 is TGCGCCCGTACCAGGAGATTGCCTTGCACAGATACGCAGTATTTT. It specifies CARTRRLPCTDTQYF.

The CDR3 here is CASSMQYGYTF. The CDR3, as DNA: TGTGCCAGTAGTATGCAGTATGGCTACACCTTC. The chain combines TRBV19 with TRBJ1-2; D ambiguous. The germline V gene encodes CDR1 LNHDA and CDR2 SQIVND (reference sequence). The CDR3 is 11 residues long. The germline V and J ends were trimmed by 3 bases and 5 bases, with 4 bases remaining between them.

The chain uses TRBV5-4 and TRBJ2-7; D remains ambiguous. The ends were cut back, 0 bases at V and 3 bases at J, with 4 bases in the middle. The germline V gene has CDR1 SGHNT and CDR2 YYREEE (reference sequence). The CDR3 totals 12 residues. CDR3 loop: CASSLVNYEQYF. In DNA, the CDR3 is TGTGCCAGCAGCTTGGTGAACTACGAGCAGTACTTC.

This clonotype was seen at least ten times. This chain connects TRBV7-8 to TRBJ2-7; D might be TRBD2 (5 bases). The CDR3 extends over 18 amino acids. The V gene's germline CDR1 is SGHVS and CDR2 FQNEAQ. The V gene lost 1 base and the J gene lost 2 bases, with 21 bases spanning the gap. The CDR3 is CASSLEPGIGVNTYEQYF. The DNA for the CDR3 is TGTGCCAGCAGCTTAGAGCCGGGAATCGGGGTCAATACCTACGAGCAGTACTTC.

This clonotype was recorded a few times. This chain connects TRBV7-8 to TRBJ2-6, with D unresolved. Germline V gene lookup returns CDR1 SGHVS and CDR2 FQNEAQ. The CDR3 spans 15 residues. Trimming removed 1 base from V and 0 bases from J, with 4 bases in between. The CDR3 here is CASSLGTSGANVLTF. The CDR3 nucleotides are TGTGCCAGCAGCTTAGGTACCTCTGGGGCCAACGTCCTGACTTTC.

V gene TRBV7-9 combines with J gene TRBJ2-3; a weak D match, TRBD1 (6 bases). Trimming pared 4 bases from V and 4 bases from J, leaving 18 bases between. Germline V gene sequence: CDR1 SEHNR, CDR2 FQNEAQ (reference sequence). The CDR3 is made up of 16 amino acids. This CDR3 is CASSSGTRVMSDTQYF. The CDR3 DNA follows: TGTGCCAGCAGCTCCGGGACAAGGGTGATGTCAGATACGCAGTATTTT.

Many counts were recorded for this clonotype. The chain links TRBV6-5 to TRBJ1-2; no clear D. The CDR3 has 14 residues. Germline CDR1 reads MNHEY; CDR2 reads SVGAGI. The CDR3 DNA sequence: TGTCCCCAGACGGTGCAGGTCGGTCGGTATGGCTACACCTTC. Its protein is CPQTVQVGRYGYTF.